Reported below is one T cell receptor beta chain. Its antigen remains unidentified. There are no base qualities to consult, and no much larger clone falls within one base. The data belong to a study of CD8 T cells in Susac syndrome (dated 2019 in TCRdb). With respect to the entire study: Repertoire sequencing was used to test whether CD8+ T cell activation and differentiation in Susac syndrome was antigen driven. Study-level results and caveats: The number of individuals in the TCR sequencing and HLA analysis was acknowledged as relatively small.

RNA was extracted using the RNeasy kit, and about 0.45 to 1 microgram was reverse transcribed with random hexamers. The immunoSEQ multiplex PCR assay, covering 54 Vbeta and 13 Jbeta segments, was used to amplify TCR beta CDR3 regions. To correct PCR amplification bias, a synthetic template baseline was used for both primer optimization and computational correction. The source study handled its data this way. Reads were annotated to V, D and J genes per IMGT and analyzed with immunoSEQ Analyzer, keeping only productive sequences. Clonality was calculated as one minus the Shannon entropy normalized by log2 of the number of productive unique sequences. For each patient and control, public and private clones were evaluated among the 100 most prevalent clones. Clones were defined as Susac-specific if absent from the healthy and MS cohorts, from 1052 published viral clones and from other ImmuneACCESS disease sequences. TCRdb trimmed the raw reads at Q25, called clones with MiXCR and kept productive beta chains. CDR3 protein duplicates are merged, each entry listing the most common genes and DNA. For this entry, the V and J calls and clone size follow TCRdb and not the study's own pipeline. This sample has a few hundred thousand distinct CDR3 sequences in its table, and approximately 95% of those were observed once. The ten largest clones add up to around 0.082% of the sample.

High-throughput TCR beta sequencing profiled peripheral blood CD8+ and CD4+ T cells from healthy donors, Susac syndrome patients and multiple sclerosis patients. The multiple sclerosis controls were treatment-naive patients whose relapsing-remitting disease, either stable or active, fulfilled the revised McDonald criteria. Bulk CD8+ and CD4+ T cells were purified by magnetic negative isolation, whereas CD8+ TEMRA cells were enriched by FACS. Blood was collected in EDTA tubes and processed within 24 hours, with PBMCs isolated through density gradient centrifugation. PBMCs intended for TCR sequencing were cryopreserved in liquid nitrogen and thawed later in a water bath at 37 degrees C. The sorted or isolated CD4+, CD8+ and CD8+ TEMRA cells reached a purity of at least 90%. V has 3 bases trimmed and J has 4 bases trimmed; junction bases matching no gene number 2. The CDR3 holds 14 amino acids from the cysteine to the phenylalanine. Only the CDR3 part of the read is kept: 42 bases, read in frame from the first base. CDR1 MNHEY and CDR2 SMNVEV were looked up in the germline V gene (reference sequence).

Specimen: CD4+ T cells from PBMCs. The rearranged segments are TRBV27 and TRBJ1-5, with TRBD1 identical over 8 junction bases. The sequence derives from a human donor with multiple sclerosis. The CDR3 here reads CASSFRTGNQPQHF. The sequence in DNA is TGTGCCAGCAGTTTCCGGACAGGGAATCAGCCCCAGCATTTT.